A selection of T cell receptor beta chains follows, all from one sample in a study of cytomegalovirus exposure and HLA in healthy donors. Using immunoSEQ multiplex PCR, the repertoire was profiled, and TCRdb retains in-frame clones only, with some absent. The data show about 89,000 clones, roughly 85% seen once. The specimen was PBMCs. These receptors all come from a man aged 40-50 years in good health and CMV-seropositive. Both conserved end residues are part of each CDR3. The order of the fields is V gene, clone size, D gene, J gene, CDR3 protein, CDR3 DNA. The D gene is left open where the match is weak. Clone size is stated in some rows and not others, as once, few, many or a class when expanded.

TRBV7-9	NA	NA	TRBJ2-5	CASNPIDRETQYF	TGTGCCAGCAACCCCATCGACAGGGAGACCCAGTACTTC
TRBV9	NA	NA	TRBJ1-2	CASSVAREGLNYGYTF	TGTGCCAGCAGCGTAGCCAGGGAGGGTTTGAACTATGGCTACACCTTC
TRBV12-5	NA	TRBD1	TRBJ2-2	CASGLDRGNTGELFF	TGTGCTAGTGGTCTAGACAGGGGTAACACCGGGGAGCTGTTTTTT
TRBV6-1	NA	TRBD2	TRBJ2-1	CASIRRTSGVEVQFF	TGTGCCAGCATCCGTCGGACTAGCGGGGTAGAAGTCCAGTTCTTC
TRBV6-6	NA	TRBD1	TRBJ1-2	CASSWGQGQGGYTF	TGTGCCAGCAGTTGGGGACAGGGGCAGGGTGGCTACACCTTC
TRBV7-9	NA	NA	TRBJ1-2	CASRVREYGYTF	TGTGCCAGCAGGGTGAGGGAATATGGCTACACCTTC
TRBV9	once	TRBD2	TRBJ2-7	CASSVGSGGPYEQYF	TGTGCCAGCAGCGTAGGGAGCGGGGGCCCCTACGAGCAGTACTTC
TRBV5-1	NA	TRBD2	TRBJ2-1	CASSLGLVGEQFF	TGCGCCAGCAGCTTAGGACTAGTCGGTGAGCAGTTCTTC
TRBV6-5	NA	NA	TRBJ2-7	CASRNSGGVYEQYF	TGTGCCAGCAGGAACAGCGGTGGGGTGTACGAGCAGTACTTC
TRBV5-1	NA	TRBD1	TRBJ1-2	CASSLEGQRVSYGYTF	TGCGCCAGCAGCTTGGAGGGACAGCGTGTTTCCTATGGCTACACCTTC
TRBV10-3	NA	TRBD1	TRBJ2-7	CAISAQGARAYEQYF	TGTGCCATCAGTGCCCAGGGGGCAAGAGCTTACGAGCAGTACTTC
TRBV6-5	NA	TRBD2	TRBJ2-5	CASSGTSGRGTQYF	TGTGCCAGCAGTGGGACTAGCGGGAGAGGGACCCAGTACTTC
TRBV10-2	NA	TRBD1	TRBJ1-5	CASSESDRSNQPQHF	TGCGCCAGCAGTGAGTCGGACAGGAGCAATCAGCCCCAGCATTTT
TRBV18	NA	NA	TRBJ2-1	CASSRISGGWNEQFF	TGTGCCAGCTCACGTATAAGCGGAGGTTGGAATGAGCAGTTCTTC
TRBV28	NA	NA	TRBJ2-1	CASSFEGKTEQFF	TGTGCCAGCAGTTTTGAGGGAAAAACTGAGCAGTTCTTC
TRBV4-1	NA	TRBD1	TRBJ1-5	CASSQWGEGTGYFQPQHF	TGCGCCAGCAGCCAATGGGGGGAGGGGACAGGGTATTTTCAGCCCCAGCATTTT
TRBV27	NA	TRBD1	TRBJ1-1	CASSGQGGTEAFF	TGTGCCAGCAGCGGACAGGGCGGAACTGAAGCTTTCTTT
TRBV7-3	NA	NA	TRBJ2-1	CASSLSPTGSYNEQFF	TGTGCCAGCAGCTTATCACCGACGGGTAGCTACAATGAGCAGTTCTTC
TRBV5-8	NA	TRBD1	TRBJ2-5	CASSIRQGRGETQYF	TGTGCCAGCAGTATAAGACAGGGCCGGGGAGAGACCCAGTACTTC
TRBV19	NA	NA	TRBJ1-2	CASSIGARQAGYGYTF	TGTGCCAGTAGTATTGGGGCGCGACAAGCGGGGTATGGCTACACCTTC
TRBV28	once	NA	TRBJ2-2	CASLDSAANTGELFF	TGTGCCAGCTTGGACAGTGCCGCGAACACCGGGGAGCTGTTTTTT
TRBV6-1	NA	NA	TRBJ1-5	CASSREHNQPQHF	TGTGCCAGCAGCAGGGAACACAATCAGCCCCAGCATTTT
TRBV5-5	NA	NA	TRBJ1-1	CASSFDLERRPNTEAFF	TGTGCCAGCAGCTTCGACTTAGAACGTCGACCGAACACTGAAGCTTTCTTT
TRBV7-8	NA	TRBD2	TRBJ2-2	CASSLAASGRATGELFF	TGTGCCAGCAGCTTAGCCGCTAGCGGGAGGGCAACCGGGGAGCTGTTTTTT
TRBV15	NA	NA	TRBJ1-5	CATSRGGVVDQPQHF	TGTGCCACCAGCAGGGGAGGCGTTGTCGATCAGCCCCAGCATTTT
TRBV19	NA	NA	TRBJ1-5	CASSTGDRLPNQPQHF	TGTGCCAGTAGTACCGGCGACAGACTCCCCAATCAGCCCCAGCATTTT
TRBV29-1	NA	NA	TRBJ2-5	CSVERNRAQETQYF	TGCAGCGTTGAGAGGAACAGGGCCCAAGAGACCCAGTACTTC
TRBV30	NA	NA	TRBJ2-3	CAWSVGSPTDTQYF	TGTGCCTGGAGTGTCGGGTCGCCAACAGATACGCAGTATTTT
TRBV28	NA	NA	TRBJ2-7	CASTDSVTYEQYF	TGTGCCAGCACCGACAGCGTTACCTACGAGCAGTACTTC
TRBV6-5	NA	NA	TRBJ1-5	CASSYSNGNQPQHF	TGTGCCAGCAGTTACTCAAACGGGAATCAGCCCCAGCATTTT
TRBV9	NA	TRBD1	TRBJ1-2	CASSKTGDGYGYTF	TGTGCCAGCAGCAAGACAGGGGATGGGTATGGCTACACCTTC
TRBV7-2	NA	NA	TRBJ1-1	CASSLRPGKNLMNTEAFF	TGTGCCAGCAGCTTACGACCGGGGAAAAATCTGATGAACACTGAAGCTTTCTTT
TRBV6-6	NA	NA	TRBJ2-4	CASSKETGTKNIQYF	TGTGCCAGCAGTAAAGAAACAGGGACCAAAAACATTCAGTACTTC
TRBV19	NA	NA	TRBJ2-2	CASSGSLGATGELFF	TGTGCCAGTAGTGGGAGTCTGGGGGCCACCGGGGAGCTGTTTTTT
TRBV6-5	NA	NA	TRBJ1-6	CASWRDTNSPLHF	TGTGCCAGCTGGAGGGATACTAATTCACCCCTCCACTTT
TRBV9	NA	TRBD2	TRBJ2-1	CASSVGLAGEGTSYNEQFF	TGTGCCAGCAGCGTAGGGCTAGCGGGAGAGGGGACCAGTTACAATGAGCAGTTCTTC
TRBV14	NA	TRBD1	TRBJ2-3	CASSQGGQGRLNTQYF	TGTGCCAGCAGCCAAGGGGGACAGGGGAGGTTAAATACGCAGTATTTT
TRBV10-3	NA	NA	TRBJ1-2	CAISEGQPYGYTF	TGTGCCATCAGTGAAGGACAGCCCTATGGCTACACCTTC
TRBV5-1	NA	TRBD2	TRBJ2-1	CASSSGLAGNEQFF	TGCGCCAGCAGCTCGGGACTAGCCGGCAATGAGCAGTTCTTC
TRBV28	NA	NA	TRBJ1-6	CASSSPRPLHF	TGTGCCAGCAGTTCCCCCCGGCCCCTCCACTTT
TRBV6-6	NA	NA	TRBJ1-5	CASFLGQGNQPQHF	TGTGCCAGTTTTTTGGGGCAGGGCAATCAGCCCCAGCATTTT
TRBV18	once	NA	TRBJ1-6	CASTPRGVGSPLHF	TGTGCCAGCACGCCCCGGGGTGTGGGTTCACCCCTCCACTTT
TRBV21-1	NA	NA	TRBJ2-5	CASSNSGETQYF	TGTGCCAGCAGCAACTCGGGGGAGACCCAGTACTTC
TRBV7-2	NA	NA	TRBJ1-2	CASSPEGQLNYGYTF	TGTGCCAGCAGCCCAGAGGGCCAACTTAACTATGGCTACACCTTC
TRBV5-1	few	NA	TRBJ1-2	CASSLVGGTDGYTF	TGCGCCAGCAGCTTGGTGGGGGGAACGGATGGCTACACCTTC
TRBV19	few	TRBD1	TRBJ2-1	CASSRDRGDEQFF	TGTGCCAGTAGTAGGGACAGGGGGGATGAGCAGTTCTTC
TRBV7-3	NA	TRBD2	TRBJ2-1	CASSCSGGAVIEQFF	TGTGCCAGCAGCTGTAGCGGGGGGGCCGTTATCGAGCAGTTCTTC
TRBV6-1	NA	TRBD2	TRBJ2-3	CASSALAGGGSDTQYF	TGTGCCAGCAGTGCCCTTGCGGGCGGGGGATCAGATACGCAGTATTTT
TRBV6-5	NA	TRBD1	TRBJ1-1	CASSDRVGTEAFF	TGTGCCAGCAGTGACAGGGTCGGCACTGAAGCTTTCTTT
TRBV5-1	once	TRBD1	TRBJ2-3	CASSLDRGNTDTQYF	TGCGCCAGCAGCTTGGACAGGGGAAACACAGATACGCAGTATTTT
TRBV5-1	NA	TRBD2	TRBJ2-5	CASSLEGRGEGETQYF	TGCGCCAGCAGCTTGGAGGGGCGTGGGGAGGGAGAGACCCAGTACTTC
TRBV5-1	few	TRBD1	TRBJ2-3	CASSPGQAPDTQYF	TGCGCCAGCAGCCCGGGACAGGCACCAGATACGCAGTATTTT
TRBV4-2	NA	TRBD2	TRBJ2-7	CASSQEPNSGGFEQYF	TGTGCCAGCAGCCAAGAGCCCAATAGCGGGGGTTTCGAGCAGTACTTC
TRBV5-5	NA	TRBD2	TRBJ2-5	CASSFPGGETQYF	TGTGCCAGCAGCTTTCCCGGGGGGGAGACCCAGTACTTC
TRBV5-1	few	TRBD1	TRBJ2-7	CASSRDSHSYEQYF	TGCGCCAGCAGCCGGGACAGCCACTCCTACGAGCAGTACTTC